The rows below give T cell receptor beta chains drawn from one sample of a study of identical twins. TCRdb processed the 5' RACE reads anew with MiXCR; each CDR3 protein has one entry. Here the sample spans roughly 480,000 distinct CDR3 sequences, approximately 24% being singletons. The same sample was also used in a study of T cells expressing NK-cell markers.

What was sequenced was CD4+ T cells sorted from blood. The receptors stem from a woman aged 18 to 35 in good health. CDR3s include the opening cysteine and the closing phenylalanine or tryptophan. D genes are given only for firm matches. Rows give clone size only sometimes, using once, few, many, or a class for an expanded clone.

V	size	length	J	D	DNA	CDR3
TRBV5-1	-	15	TRBJ1-1	TRBD1	TGCGCCAGCAGCACTGGACAGGGGTTGGGCACTGAAGCTTTCTTT	CASSTGQGLGTEAFF
TRBV12-3/TRBV12-4	many	13	TRBJ1-5	-	TGTGCCAGCAGTTATACAGGCAATCAGCCCCAGCATTTT	CASSYTGNQPQHF
TRBV7-2	-	14	TRBJ1-1	TRBD1	TGTGCCAGCAGCTCCGGACAGGGTTATCTTGAAGCTTTCTTT	CASSSGQGYLEAFF
TRBV20-1	-	14	TRBJ1-1	-	TGCAGTGCTAGAGATCATGGCAGGAACACTGAAGCTTTCTTT	CSARDHGRNTEAFF
TRBV9	-	13	TRBJ2-1	-	TGTGCCAGCAAGGCGGCCACGTCCAATGAGCAGTTCTTC	CASKAATSNEQFF
TRBV7-7	-	16	TRBJ2-7	-	TGTGCTAGCAGTTCACTCCCCCGGGATCCAACCTACGAGCAGTACTTC	CASSSLPRDPTYEQYF
TRBV3-1	-	17	TRBJ2-7	TRBD1	TGTGCCAGCAGCTTCTCAGTAGCCGGGACAGGGAGAGGCGAGCAGTACTTC	CASSFSVAGTGRGEQYF
TRBV11-2	-	19	TRBJ2-2	TRBD2	TGTGCCAGCAGCCAACTTGGAGGGACTAGCGGGAGGACGATCGGGGAGCTGTTTTTT	CASSQLGGTSGRTIGELFF
TRBV6-1	-	13	TRBJ2-5	-	TGTGCCAGCAGTGAAGGGCCGGCCCAGACCCAGTACTTC	CASSEGPAQTQYF
TRBV20-1	few	13	TRBJ2-7	-	TGCAGTGCTTTCGACAGGCTTGCCTACGAGCAGTACTTC	CSAFDRLAYEQYF
TRBV5-1	-	15	TRBJ1-1	-	TGCGCCAGCAGCTTCGACCCGGGGGCGTACACTGAAGCTTTCTTT	CASSFDPGAYTEAFF
TRBV7-9	few	14	TRBJ2-3	TRBD2	TGTGCCAGCAGCTTACTAGCGGGATCGGGTACGCAGTATTTT	CASSLLAGSGTQYF
TRBV6-5	-	12	TRBJ1-1	-	TGTGCCAGCAGCCCCCGGGACATTGAAGCTTTCTTT	CASSPRDIEAFF
TRBV3-1	-	18	TRBJ2-2	TRBD2	TGTGCCAGCAGCCAAGCCGGGACTAGCGGGAGAGGCACCGGGGAGCTGTTTTTT	CASSQAGTSGRGTGELFF
TRBV27	few	14	TRBJ2-7	TRBD1	TGTGCCAGCAGTTCGACAGGGATTCCCTACGAGCAGTACTTC	CASSSTGIPYEQYF
TRBV4-3	few	16	TRBJ1-1	TRBD1	TGCGCCAGCAGCCCCGGGACAGGGGTATGGAACACTGAAGCTTTCTTT	CASSPGTGVWNTEAFF
TRBV20-1	few	16	TRBJ2-7	TRBD2	TGCAGTGCGCACCGGGCTAGCGGGAGGGCAAGATACGAGCAGTACTTC	CSAHRASGRARYEQYF
TRBV20-1	few	12	TRBJ2-1	-	TGCAGTGCTCGCTACGGTGGCGGTGAGCAGTTCTTC	CSARYGGGEQFF
TRBV7-9	-	14	TRBJ1-1	-	TGTGCCAGCAGCAGACCCCGGGATCCGGTTATGGCTTTCTTT	CASSRPRDPVMAFF
TRBV12-3/TRBV12-4	many	15	TRBJ1-1	-	TGTGCCAGCAGAGTTTTTATTGCCGGGAACACTGAAGCTTTCTTT	CASRVFIAGNTEAFF
TRBV20-1	few	11	TRBJ1-1	-	TGCAGTGCGGCGGGGTACACTGAAGCTTTCTTT	CSAAGYTEAFF
TRBV5-1	few	13	TRBJ1-3	TRBD1	TGCGCCAGCAGCTTGTCCGGACAGGCCACCATATATTTT	CASSLSGQATIYF
TRBV6-1	few	13	TRBJ2-1	-	TGTGCCTCCCTGGCGCTAGAGGGGAGGGAGCAGTTCTTC	CASLALEGREQFF
TRBV14	-	14	TRBJ2-5	-	TGTGCCAGCAGCCCCCAGACCGGACGGGAGACCCAGTACTTC	CASSPQTGRETQYF
TRBV7-9	-	15	TRBJ2-1	-	TGTGCCAGCACTTTGGGGGGGGCGAGATACAATGAGCAGTTCTTC	CASTLGGARYNEQFF
TRBV12-3/TRBV12-4	-	15	TRBJ2-1	TRBD1	TGTGCCAGCAGGGCCGGGACAGGGGGTACCAATGAGCAGTTCTTC	CASRAGTGGTNEQFF
TRBV12-3/TRBV12-4	many	11	TRBJ1-2	-	TGTGCCAGCAGTGCGGGACGCGGCTACACCTTC	CASSAGRGYTF
TRBV19	-	17	TRBJ2-3	-	TGTGCCAGTAGGACCCTAGGAGCGGGTCCCCGCACAGATACGCAGTATTTT	CASRTLGAGPRTDTQYF
TRBV6-1	-	14	TRBJ2-7	TRBD1	TGTGCCAGCACCACGGGGACAGGGGTCCACGAGCAGTACTTC	CASTTGTGVHEQYF
TRBV6-2/TRBV6-3	many	14	TRBJ1-5	-	TGTGCCAGCAGTTCGGGACTCCGCAATCAGCCCCAGCATTTT	CASSSGLRNQPQHF
TRBV6-1	-	13	TRBJ2-2	-	TGTGCCAGCAGTAGGGACTACACCGGGGAGCTGTTTTTT	CASSRDYTGELFF
TRBV20-1	few	14	TRBJ2-7	-	TGCAGTGCTATCAAGTGGGGCACCTCCTACGAGCAGTACTTC	CSAIKWGTSYEQYF
TRBV6-1	few	16	TRBJ1-2	-	TGTGCCAGCAGTGGAGGACCCGTGACAGACTGGCTTAGCTACACCTTC	CASSGGPVTDWLSYTF
TRBV20-1	few	12	TRBJ1-4	-	TGCAGTGCTCCCCAGGGAGGCGAAAAACTGTTTTTT	CSAPQGGEKLFF
TRBV20-1	few	13	TRBJ2-1	-	TGCAGTGCTAGAGAGGTCAACCAGGGTGAGCAGTTCTTC	CSAREVNQGEQFF
TRBV7-9	many	15	TRBJ1-6	-	TGTGCCAGCAGCCTACGAGGCTCCTATAATTCACCCCTCCACTTT	CASSLRGSYNSPLHF
TRBV7-8	-	17	TRBJ2-7	TRBD1	TGTGCCAGCAGCGAGGTATACAAAGGACAGGGGACCTACGAGCAGTACTTC	CASSEVYKGQGTYEQYF
TRBV6-6	-	13	TRBJ2-5	-	TGTGCCAGCAGTCAAAGGGAGTACGGGACCCAGTACTTC	CASSQREYGTQYF
TRBV7-9	-	15	TRBJ2-6	TRBD2	TGTGCCAGCAGCTCGGCCGGGACTAGCGGCTTATCAACGACTTTC	CASSSAGTSGLSTTF
TRBV12-3/TRBV12-4	few	16	TRBJ1-2	-	TGTGCCAGCAGTCCCGAACGGATAGGGGATAACTATGGCTACACCTTC	CASSPERIGDNYGYTF